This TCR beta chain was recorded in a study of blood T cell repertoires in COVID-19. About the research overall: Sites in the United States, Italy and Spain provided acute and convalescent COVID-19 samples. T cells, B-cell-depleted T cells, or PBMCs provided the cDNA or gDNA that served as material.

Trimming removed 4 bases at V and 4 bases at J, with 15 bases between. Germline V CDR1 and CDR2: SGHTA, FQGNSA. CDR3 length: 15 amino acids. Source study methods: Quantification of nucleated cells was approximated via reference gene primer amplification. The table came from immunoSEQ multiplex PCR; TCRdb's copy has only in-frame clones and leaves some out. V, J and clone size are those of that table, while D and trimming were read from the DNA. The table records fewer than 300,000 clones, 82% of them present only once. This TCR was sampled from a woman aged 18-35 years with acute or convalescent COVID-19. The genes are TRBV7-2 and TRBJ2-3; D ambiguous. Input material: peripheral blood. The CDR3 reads CASSSSGGAADTQYF. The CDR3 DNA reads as TGTGCCAGCAGCTCCTCCGGCGGCGCAGCAGATACGCAGTATTTT.